This T cell receptor beta chain was recovered during a study of blood T cell repertoires in COVID-19. About the research overall: Acute and convalescent COVID-19 specimens originated in the United States, Italy and Spain.

This CDR3 is 16 amino acids long. The junction had 11 bases not matched to a gene; V was cut back by 4 bases and J by 2 bases. Germline-derived CDR1 and CDR2 are SGDLS and YYNGEE. Authors' analysis steps: Estimates of nucleated cell counts were drawn from the amplification of reference gene primers. The data were produced by immunoSEQ multiplex PCR, yet TCRdb's version contains in-frame clones alone and is incomplete. V, J and clone size derive from that table, while D and trimming were established from the DNA sequence. This sample has approximately 210,000 clones; about nine tenths occur once, and the top ten carry 4% to 5.5%.

The sample taken for sequencing was peripheral blood. The receptor was derived from a woman aged 40 to 55 with acute or convalescent COVID-19. The rearrangement links TRBV9 to TRBJ2-5, with 7 bases fitting TRBD1. The chain's CDR3 is CASSPGLGQLQETQYF. The CDR3 DNA reads as TGTGCCAGCAGCCCCGGGTTGGGACAGCTGCAAGAGACCCAGTACTTC.